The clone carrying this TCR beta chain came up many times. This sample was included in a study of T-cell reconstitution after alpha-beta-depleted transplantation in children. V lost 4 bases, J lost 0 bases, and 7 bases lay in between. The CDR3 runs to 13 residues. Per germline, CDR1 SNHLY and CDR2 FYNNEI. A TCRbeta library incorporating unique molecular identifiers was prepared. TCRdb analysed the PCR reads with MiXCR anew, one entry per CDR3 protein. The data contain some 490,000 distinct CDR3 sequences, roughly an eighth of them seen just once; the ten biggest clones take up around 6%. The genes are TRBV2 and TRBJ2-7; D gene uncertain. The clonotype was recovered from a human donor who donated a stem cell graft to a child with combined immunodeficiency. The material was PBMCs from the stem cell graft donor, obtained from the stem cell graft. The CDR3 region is CASSGEHSYEQYF. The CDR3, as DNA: TGTGCCAGCAGTGGGGAACACTCCTACGAGCAGTACTTC. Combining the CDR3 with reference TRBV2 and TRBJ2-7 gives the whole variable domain EPEVTQTPSHQVTQMGQEVILRCVPISNHLYFYWYRQILGQKVEFLVSFYNNEISEKSEIFDDQFSVERPDGSNFTLKIRSTKLEDSAMYFCASSGEHSYEQYFGPGTRLTVT.